Detailed here is one T cell receptor beta chain. The data were taken from a study of T-cell memory formation after mild COVID-19. TCRdb ran MiXCR on the 5' RACE reads and lists one entry per CDR3 protein. The repertoire holds some 250,000 distinct CDR3 sequences, with 8% to 10% as singletons. Germline CDR1 and CDR2: MNHEY and SMNVEV (reference sequence). The CDR3 has 16 residues. V was clipped by 5 bases and J by 0 bases; unmatched bases: 7. This receptor was obtained from a young man who had mild COVID-19 (a few samples of this study predate the infection). Cell type and time point are not known. The sample comprised PBMCs or a T cell subset sorted from them (not recorded which). The gene calls are TRBV27 and TRBJ2-4; 7 nucleotides align to TRBD2. Written as DNA, the CDR3 is TGTGCCAGCAGTAAGCGGGACGGACTAGCCAAAAACATTCAGTACTTC. Translated: CASSKRDGLAKNIQYF.